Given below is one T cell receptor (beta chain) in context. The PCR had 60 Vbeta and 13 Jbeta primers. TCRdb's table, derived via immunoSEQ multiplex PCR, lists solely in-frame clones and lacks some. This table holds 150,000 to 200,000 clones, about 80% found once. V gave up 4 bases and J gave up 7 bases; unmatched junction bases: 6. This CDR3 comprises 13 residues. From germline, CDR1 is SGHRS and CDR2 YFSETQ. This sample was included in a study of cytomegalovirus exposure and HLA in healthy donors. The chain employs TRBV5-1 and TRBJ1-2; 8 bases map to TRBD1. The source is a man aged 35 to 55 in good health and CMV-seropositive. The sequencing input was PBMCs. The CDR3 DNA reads TGCGCCAGCAGCAGCGGACAGGGAGGTGGCTACACCTTC. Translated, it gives CASSSGQGGGYTF.